This T cell receptor beta chain was found in a study of beta chain features in type 1 diabetes. Study in general: Researchers looked at roughly 110 million sorted cells across all samples. Study outcomes and limitations: PCR might favor shorter templates, but any such skew would affect patients and controls equally. Researchers could not determine here whether HLA type influences TCRB rearrangement. Over-representation of high TCR-expressing cells was a possible consequence of cDNA sequencing.

As regards this clone: Its antigen remains unidentified.

The germline V and J ends were trimmed by 1 base and 5 bases, with 14 bases remaining between them. The CDR3 length is 15 residues. Germline-derived CDR1 and CDR2 are LGHNA and YNFKEQ. The investigators reverse transcribed all of the isolated RNA, so they sequenced expressed TCRB transcripts. This table comes from immunoSEQ multiplex PCR, and its TCRdb copy is limited to in-frame clones, with some not included. The sample records about 900,000 clones, about a sixth being singletons. The sequence derives from a woman between 18 and 30 years old in good health. The V gene is TRBV4-2, the J gene TRBJ1-1; D might be TRBD1 (5 bases). The sample taken for sequencing was naive CD4+ T cells from blood. Here the CDR3 reads CASSQVGEGGTEAFF. The CDR3 bases are TGTGCCAGCAGCCAAGTGGGGGAGGGTGGTACTGAAGCTTTCTTT.